Listed here are 5 T cell receptor beta chains from one sample, sequenced in a study of immune evolution from preneoplasia to lung adenocarcinoma. Profiling relied on immunoSEQ multiplex PCR, and the TCRdb table lists in-frame clones only, not all of them. The sample shows about 16,000 clones, approximately 86% of them seen only once. Sequenced material: FFPE invasive lung adenocarcinoma tissue. Every receptor here comes from a person aged 65 to 85 with invasive lung adenocarcinoma.

This chain joins TRBV6-1 and TRBJ2-5; 8 bases line up with TRBD1. The germline V gene has CDR1 MNHNS and CDR2 SASEGT. V shed 7 bases and J 7 bases; nucleotides not matched to a gene: 5. The CDR3 totals 12 residues. CDR3 bases: TGTGCCAGCACCTCAGGGGGCGGGACCCAGTACTTC. Protein: CASTSGGGTQYF.

The rearrangement uses TRBV7-8 and TRBJ1-2; D is possibly TRBD1 (6 bases). Looked up from germline, CDR1 is SGHVS and CDR2 is FQNEAQ. V gave up 6 bases and J gave up 1 base, with 21 bases separating them. The CDR3 loop spans 17 amino acids. CDR3 loop: CASSGLGEWDNNYGYTF. CDR3 in DNA: TGTGCCAGCAGTGGGCTAGGCGAGTGGGACAATAACTATGGCTACACCTTC.

The chain carries TRBV29-1 and TRBJ2-1, with 10 bases matching TRBD2. Losses at the gene ends were 2 bases for V and 6 bases for J; bases not matched to a gene: 10. This CDR3 contains 16 residues. CDR1 is SQVTM and CDR2 is ANQGSEA in the germline V gene. CDR3 in DNA: TGCAGCGTTGAATCCCCAGCGGGAGGGCCTGCCAATGAGCAGTTCTTC. Amino acids: CSVESPAGGPANEQFF.

V and J are TRBV5-4 and TRBJ1-2; maybe TRBD1 (6 bases). CDR1 and CDR2 from the germline V gene are SGHNT and YYREEE (reference sequence). The V and J ends lost 2 bases and 1 base respectively, with 12 bases between them. This CDR3 region has 15 residues. The CDR3 DNA sequence: TGTGCCAGCAGCTTTCGGGAGGGGGGTAACTATGGCTACACCTTC. Its translation: CASSFREGGNYGYTF.

V usage is TRBV2 and J usage is TRBJ2-1; no clear D. V was clipped by 4 bases and J by 7 bases, with 11 bases between them. Germline V gives CDR1 SNHLY, CDR2 FYNNEI. The CDR3 loop spans 13 amino acids. The CDR3, as DNA: TGTGCCAGCAGTGTGGGTTCCGTTAATGAGCAGTTCTTC. This encodes CASSVGSVNEQFF.